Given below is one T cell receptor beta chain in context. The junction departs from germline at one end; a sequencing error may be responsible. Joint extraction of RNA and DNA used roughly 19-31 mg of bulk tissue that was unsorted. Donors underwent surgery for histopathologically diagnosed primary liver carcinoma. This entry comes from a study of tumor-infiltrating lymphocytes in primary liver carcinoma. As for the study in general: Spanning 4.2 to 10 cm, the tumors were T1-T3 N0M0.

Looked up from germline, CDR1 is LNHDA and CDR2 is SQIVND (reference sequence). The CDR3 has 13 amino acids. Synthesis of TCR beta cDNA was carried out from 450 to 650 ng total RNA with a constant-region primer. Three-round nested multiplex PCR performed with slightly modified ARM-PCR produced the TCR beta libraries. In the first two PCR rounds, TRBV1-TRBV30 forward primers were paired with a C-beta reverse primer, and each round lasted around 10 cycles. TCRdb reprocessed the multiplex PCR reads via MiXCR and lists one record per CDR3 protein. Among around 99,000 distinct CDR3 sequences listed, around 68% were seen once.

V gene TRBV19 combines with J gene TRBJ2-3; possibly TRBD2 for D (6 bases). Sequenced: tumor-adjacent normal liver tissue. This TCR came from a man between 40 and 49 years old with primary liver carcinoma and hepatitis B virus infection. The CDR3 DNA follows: TGTGCCAGTAGTAGGGGACTCCAAGATAAGCAGTATTTT. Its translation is CASSRGLQDKQYF.